This passage covers 16 T cell receptor beta chains from one sample sequenced in a study of CD8 T cells in ankylosing spondylitis (dated 2017 in TCRdb). Libraries came from 5' RACE. The instrument was an Illumina HiSeq 2500. Clones were called with MiXCR by TCRdb after fastp trimmed the public reads at Q25, and only in-frame beta chains were retained. When rows share a CDR3 protein, they turn into one entry using the most common DNA and genes. The sample data list some 140,000 distinct CDR3 sequences, and roughly 8% of these were observed just once. 6% to 8% of the sample is taken by the ten largest. The specimen was synovial fluid, either unsorted or a sorted T cell fraction (not recorded which). The receptors stem from a male donor with ankylosing spondylitis.

In this sample, this clonotype turned up a few times. V gene TRBV28 combines with J gene TRBJ2-6, with TRBD2 matching over 8 bases. Germline V CDR1 and CDR2: MDHEN, SYDVKM. This CDR3 spans 18 amino acids. V shed 4 bases and J 1 base; nucleotides not matched to a gene: 9. The CDR3 DNA reads as TGTGCCAGCAGTTCACCGGGAGGGGGACTATCTGGGGCCAACGTCCTGACTTTC. Amino acids: CASSSPGGGLSGANVLTF.

The chain employs TRBV4-1 and TRBJ1-1, with D unresolved. Germline CDR1 is MGHRA and CDR2 is YSYEKL. The CDR3 is made up of 16 amino acids. V lost 1 base to trimming and J lost 2 bases, with 14 bases between them. Here the CDR3 reads CASSQVLRAINTEAFF. The CDR3 coding sequence is TGCGCCAGCAGCCAAGTATTGAGGGCTATTAACACTGAAGCTTTCTTT.

This clonotype was detected only a few times. The V and J genes are TRBV27 and TRBJ1-6; D unclear. CDR3 size: 14 residues. The germline V gene encodes CDR1 MNHEY and CDR2 SMNVEV (reference sequence). The V gene lost 6 bases and the J gene lost 11 bases, with 17 bases spanning the gap. DNA of the CDR3: TGTGCCAGCAGAAAATTAACACGCGAGACACCCCTCCACTTT. It encodes CASRKLTRETPLHF.

This clonotype was seen a few times. The V and J genes are TRBV20-1 and TRBJ2-1; TRBD1 is a possible D gene (5 bases). V shed 6 bases and J shed 4 bases, with 16 bases lying between them. The CDR3 is made up of 14 amino acids. Germline-derived CDR1 and CDR2 are DFQATT and SNEGSKA (reference sequence). The chain's CDR3 is CSAASRARYNEQFF. DNA for the CDR3: TGCAGTGCAGCGAGCAGGGCTAGATACAATGAGCAGTTCTTC.

This clonotype occurred many times. The V and J genes are TRBV6-1 and TRBJ2-7; D might be TRBD1 (6 bases). The V gene lost 7 bases and the J gene lost 4 bases, with 20 bases spanning the gap. Germline V lookup: CDR1 MNHNS, CDR2 SASEGT. This CDR3 contains 15 residues. This CDR3 reads CASTKAGTRTYEQYF. As DNA, the CDR3 is TGTGCCAGCACAAAAGCCGGGACACGGACGTACGAGCAGTACTTC.

The table lists this clonotype with many counts. This CDR3 is CSVSLTGDYTDTQYF. CDR3 nucleotides: TGCAGCGTTTCCCTAACGGGGGACTACACAGATACGCAGTATTTT. The chain couples TRBV29-1 to TRBJ2-3; 7 bases line up with TRBD2. J gave up 2 bases and V 5 bases, and 10 bases lay outside the gene matches. This CDR3 spans 15 amino acids. The germline gives CDR1 SQVTM, CDR2 ANQGSEA.

This clonotype has ten or more counts. The chain employs TRBV7-2 and TRBJ2-4; the match to TRBD1 covers 8 bases. Trimming at V came to 5 bases and at J to 7 bases, leaving 4 bases not matched to a gene. Germline assignment: CDR1 SGHTA and CDR2 FQGNSA. This CDR3 comprises 13 residues. The DNA for the CDR3 is TGTGCCAGCAGCACAGGACAGGGTAACATTCAGTACTTC. Amino acid sequence: CASSTGQGNIQYF.

Many counts were recorded for this clonotype. The chain couples TRBV20-1 to TRBJ2-2; D ambiguous. The ends were cut back, 6 bases at V and 0 bases at J, with 14 bases in the middle. Germline V CDR1 and CDR2: DFQATT, SNEGSKA (reference sequence). This CDR3 spans 15 amino acids. CDR3: CSARRRGPNTGELFF. The CDR3 DNA is TGCAGTGCAAGAAGACGCGGACCGAACACCGGGGAGCTGTTTTTT.

This clonotype was counted only a few times. V gene TRBV5-1 combines with J gene TRBJ1-1; the D gene is possibly TRBD1 (5 bases). Germline loops: CDR1 SGHRS, CDR2 YFSETQ. V shed 2 bases and J shed 1 base, with 12 bases lying between them. This CDR3 has 15 residues. CDR3 region: CASSFYQGTNTEAFF. Written as DNA, the CDR3 is TGCGCCAGCAGCTTTTATCAGGGTACGAACACTGAAGCTTTCTTT.

The rearrangement joins TRBV20-1 to TRBJ1-3, with 7 bases that match TRBD1. This CDR3 is built from 15 residues. V was pared by 3 bases and J by 1 base, with 6 bases of the junction left unmatched. The germline CDR1 and CDR2 sequences are DFQATT and SNEGSKA (reference sequence). The chain's CDR3 is CSARDRQKSGNTIYF. The DNA for the CDR3 is TGCAGTGCTAGGGACAGGCAAAAATCTGGAAACACCATATATTTT.

This clonotype was counted only a few times. This chain uses TRBV20-1 with TRBJ2-5, with TRBD2 matching 7 bases. Trimming took 6 bases from V and 4 from J; bases not matched to a gene: 17. The CDR3 consists of 16 residues. The germline V gene encodes CDR1 DFQATT and CDR2 SNEGSKA (reference sequence). The CDR3 DNA follows: TGCAGTGCCCACATGGGGGTGGCGGGGGATTCAGAGACCCAGTACTTC. This gives the protein CSAHMGVAGDSETQYF.

The table lists this clonotype with many counts. This chain links TRBV20-1 with TRBJ1-4, with D unresolved. V lost 0 bases and J lost 4, with 12 bases in between. Germline assignment: CDR1 DFQATT and CDR2 SNEGSKA (reference sequence). The CDR3 is 15 residues long. CDR3 protein: CSARDSTGYNEKLFF. The DNA of the CDR3 is TGCAGTGCTAGAGACTCGACGGGCTATAATGAAAAACTGTTTTTT.

This clonotype has a handful of counts. V and J are TRBV19 and TRBJ2-1, with 13 nucleotides matching TRBD2. Trimming removed 6 bases from V and 2 bases from J; junction bases left unmatched: 7. Germline-derived CDR1 and CDR2 are LNHDA and SQIVND (reference sequence). The CDR3 is 17 residues long. CDR3 region: CASSPTSGRPTYNEQFF. CDR3 in DNA: TGTGCCAGTAGCCCGACTAGCGGGAGGCCAACCTACAATGAGCAGTTCTTC. The full variable domain, completed using reference TRBV19 and TRBJ2-1, is DGGITQSPKYLFRKEGQNVTLSCEQNLNHDAMYWYRQDPGQGLRLIYYSQIVNDFQKGDIAEGYSVSREKKESFPLTVTSAQKNPTAFYLCASSPTSGRPTYNEQFFGPGTRLTVL.

This clonotype was detected many times. This chain links TRBV29-1 with TRBJ1-2, with D perhaps TRBD1 (5 bases). The CDR3 runs 12 residues. The germline gives CDR1 SQVTM, CDR2 ANQGSEA. V lost 3 bases and J lost 4, with 9 bases in between. The CDR3 DNA is TGCAGCGTTGATGGGGGGATCTATGGCTACACCTTC. Translating gives CSVDGGIYGYTF.

This clonotype was counted ten times or more. This sequence joins TRBV6-2 or TRBV6-3 and TRBJ1-6; D ambiguous. This CDR3 comprises 13 residues. CDR1 is MNHEY and CDR2 is SVGEGT in the germline V gene. Trimming removed 0 bases at V and 7 bases at J, with 4 bases between. CDR3: CASSYSGNSPLHF. CDR3 coding DNA: TGTGCCAGCAGTTACTCCGGAAATTCACCCCTCCACTTT.

In its sample, this clonotype was seen many times. V gene TRBV28 combines with J gene TRBJ1-2; 9 bases map to TRBD1. The CDR3 loop spans 14 amino acids. Trimming took 4 bases from V and 5 from J; bases not matched to a gene: 5. The germline CDR1 and CDR2 sequences are MDHEN and SYDVKM. The CDR3: CASSSGTGLYGYTF. CDR3 nucleotides: TGTGCCAGCAGTTCCGGGACAGGGTTATATGGCTACACCTTC.